This TCR beta chain stems from a study of T cell responses to AZD1222 COVID-19 vaccine. The study, taken as a whole, reports: Across spike, vaccine-associated CD4 TCRs were found, dominant at 160-218 and 743-854. Clonal diversity was possibly underestimated, and white British individuals and females predominated among donors. Seropositive AZD1222 recipients at baseline numbered only 6 or 7. Repertoires were sampled only after the peak T cell response.

To note about this clone: The antigen is unknown.

Germline V lookup: CDR1 SGHRS, CDR2 YFSETQ. The CDR3 sequence is 16 residues long. V was shortened by 1 base and J by 1 base, with 14 bases between the two germline ends. Produced via immunoSEQ multiplex PCR; TCRdb's table is partial and in-frame only. Of 95,000 to 100,000 clones in the sample, approximately 89% are singletons; the top ten hold about 10%. The sequence came from an adult who received the AZD1222 COVID-19 vaccine. Sample: peripheral blood, taken 28 days after the second AZD1222 dose. The gene calls are TRBV5-1 and TRBJ1-1; D gene uncertain. CDR3 sequence reads: CASSLPLDGGNTEAFF. The CDR3 bases are TGCGCCAGCAGCTTGCCTCTGGACGGTGGGAACACTGAAGCTTTCTTT.